The 28 T cell receptor beta chains reported below all come from one sample, sequenced in a study of T cell clones after liver transplantation. The repertoire was sequenced with immunoSEQ multiplex PCR; TCRdb's copy has only in-frame clones and lacks some. The data hold about 70,000 clones, with 75% to 90% observed a single time. The specimen comprised CD4+ T cells from blood, sampled 12 months after liver transplant. All receptors derive from a human patient who received a liver transplant. Some T cells may be transferred from the graft donor.

This chain joins TRBV4-1 and TRBJ2-1; 11 bases align to TRBD2. CDR3 length: 18 amino acids. Germline CDR1 reads MGHRA; CDR2 reads YSYEKL. Trimming took 4 bases from V and 8 from J; bases not matched to a gene: 16. The CDR3 bases are TGCGCCAGCAGCCTATCCTCTGGGACTAGCGGTATTGTATATGAGCAGTTCTTC. Protein: CASSLSSGTSGIVYEQFF.

This chain uses TRBV15 with TRBJ2-7; TRBD1 agrees at 9 bases. This CDR3 contains 15 residues. With V trimmed by 5 bases and J by 6 bases, 11 bases remained unmatched. CDR1 is LNHNV and CDR2 is YYDKDF in the germline V gene (reference sequence). CDR3 sequence reads: CATSPYGTGKREQYF. The DNA of the CDR3 is TGTGCCACCAGCCCCTATGGGACAGGGAAGCGCGAGCAGTACTTC.

The chain joins TRBV29-1 to TRBJ2-5, with D tentatively TRBD1 or TRBD2 (6 bases each). Trimming cost V 7 bases and J 2 bases, with 17 bases left between them. The CDR3 length is 14 residues. Germline loops: CDR1 SQVTM, CDR2 ANQGSEA. CDR3 bases: TGCAGCGCCACCCGCGGGACACTTCAAGAGACCCAGTACTTC. This codes for CSATRGTLQETQYF.

This clone was observed a few times. V gene TRBV4-3 combines with J gene TRBJ1-3; the D gene is possibly TRBD1 (6 bases). Germline V lookup: CDR1 LGHNA, CDR2 YSLEER. V was cut by 2 bases and J by 1 base, with 12 bases left in between. The CDR3 consists of 16 residues. CDR3: CASSQIQGASGNTIYF. The DNA of the CDR3 is TGCGCCAGCAGCCAAATACAGGGAGCTTCTGGAAACACCATATATTTT.

This clone occurred once. This rearrangement joins TRBV2 to TRBJ1-2; D is perhaps TRBD1 (6 bases). Trimming removed 7 bases at V and 1 base at J, with 19 bases between. CDR3 length: 16 residues. Per the germline V gene, CDR1 is SNHLY and CDR2 is FYNNEI. The CDR3 region has the DNA TGTGCCAGCAATAGACTGGACAGCCGACTTAACTATGGCTACACCTTC. Translating gives CASNRLDSRLNYGYTF.

This clone showed up just once. The chain joins TRBV19 to TRBJ1-1; no firm D call. This CDR3 spans 13 amino acids. Germline values: CDR1 LNHDA, CDR2 SQIVND (reference sequence). V lost 6 bases and J 0 bases, leaving 8 bases between the germline ends. The CDR3 region has the DNA TGTGCCAGTAGGGCACAGTTGAACACTGAAGCTTTCTTT. It is translated as CASRAQLNTEAFF.

CDR3 protein: CASSQGLIGLLAGRQETQYF. In nucleotides, the CDR3 is TGCGCCAGCAGCCAGGGTCTAATCGGGTTACTAGCGGGAAGACAAGAGACCCAGTACTTC. This chain links TRBV4-1 with TRBJ2-5, with 10 bases aligning to TRBD2. The CDR3 consists of 20 residues. Germline assignment: CDR1 MGHRA and CDR2 YSYEKL. Trimming at V came to 3 bases and at J to 2 bases, leaving 18 bases not matched to a gene.

This chain uses TRBV27 with TRBJ2-3; 7 bases line up with TRBD2. Germline values: CDR1 MNHEY, CDR2 SMNVEV (reference sequence). The J segment lost 2 bases and the V segment lost 3 bases, leaving 2 bases of the junction unmatched. This CDR3 comprises 14 residues. The CDR3 DNA reads as TGTGCCAGCAGTTTCGGACTAGACACAGATACGCAGTATTTT. Translation gives CASSFGLDTDTQYF.

V and J are TRBV5-1 and TRBJ1-2; 7 bases match TRBD1. The CDR3 loop spans 15 amino acids. J was trimmed by 3 bases and V by 5 bases; bases with no gene match: 10. The germline gives CDR1 SGHRS, CDR2 YFSETQ. In DNA, the CDR3 is TGCGCCAGCAGAGATTTAGGGGGCGATCACTATGGCTACACCTTC. Protein sequence: CASRDLGGDHYGYTF.

This chain joins TRBV6-5 and TRBJ1-5; D is uncertain. Germline CDR1 reads MNHEY; CDR2 reads SVGAGI. The CDR3 extends over 13 amino acids. V was pared by 2 bases and J by 7 bases, with 9 bases between. CDR3 DNA sequence: TGTGCCAGCAGTTACGACATAACCCAGCCCCAGCATTTT. Amino acids: CASSYDITQPQHF.

This clone came up once. The rearrangement uses TRBV29-1 and TRBJ2-5; D possibly corresponds to TRBD1 (5 bases). V lost 4 bases and J 10 bases, leaving 10 bases between the germline ends. The CDR3 covers 10 residues. CDR1 is SQVTM, CDR2 ANQGSEA, per germline. The CDR3 reads CSVGDRGQYF. The DNA for the CDR3 is TGCAGCGTTGGGGATAGGGGCCAGTACTTC.

The rearrangement uses TRBV12-2 and TRBJ2-7; no DNA check was done on the table's D call, TRBD2. TRBV12-2 corresponds to a pseudogene. The CDR3 length is 15 residues. The CDR3 coding sequence is TGTGCAAGTCGCTTAGGTGTTGGGAGCTCCTACGAGCAGTACTTC. Protein: CASRLGVGSSYEQYF.

Only one count was recorded for this clone. Other nucleotide sequences in the sample specify the same CDR3. The chain is built from TRBV28 and TRBJ1-5; 8 nucleotides align to TRBD1. J lost 2 bases, V lost 9 bases, and 6 bases had no gene match. CDR1 and CDR2 (germline): MDHEN, SYDVKM. The CDR3 spans 14 residues. Written as DNA, the CDR3 is TGTGCCAGTAACAGGGGGGGCGGCAATCAGCCCCAGCATTTT. Translated: CASNRGGGNQPQHF. Complete variable domain (other parts from reference TRBV28 and TRBJ1-5): DVKVTQSSRYLVKRTGEKVFLECVQDMDHENMFWYRQDPGLGLRLIYFSYDVKMKEKGDIPEGYSVSREKKERFSLILESASTNQTSMYLCASNRGGGNQPQHFGDGTRLSIL.

The chain joins TRBV6-6 to TRBJ2-7, with 7 bases fitting TRBD1. CDR1 is MNHNY, CDR2 SVGAGI, per germline (reference sequence). The CDR3 covers 13 residues. J lost 2 bases, V lost 7 bases, and 5 bases had no gene match. The CDR3 nucleotides read TGTGCCAGCACCCCCGGGACAGCCTACGAGCAGTACTTC. Translated: CASTPGTAYEQYF.

This chain links TRBV28 with TRBJ2-7, with 11 bases lining up with TRBD2. Germline loops: CDR1 MDHEN, CDR2 SYDVKM. This CDR3 has 15 residues. V trimming: 6 bases; J trimming: 6 bases; junction bases outside the gene matches: 10. The CDR3 sequence: CASRRLAGGPGEQYF. In nucleotides, the CDR3 is TGTGCCAGCAGGAGGTTAGCGGGAGGGCCCGGCGAGCAGTACTTC.

This chain connects TRBV5-8 to TRBJ1-2, with no clear D. This CDR3 contains 15 residues. Trimming took 7 bases from V and 4 from J, leaving 20 bases between them. Per the germline V gene, CDR1 is SGHTS and CDR2 is YDEGEE. Here the CDR3 reads CASLVYPRKTYGYTF. CDR3 nucleotides: TGTGCCAGCCTAGTATATCCACGAAAGACCTATGGCTACACCTTC.

V usage is TRBV29-1 and J usage is TRBJ2-3; 10 positions agree with TRBD2. The CDR3 is 15 amino acids. V lost 4 bases to trimming and J lost 7 bases; unmatched junction nucleotides: 11. Per the germline V gene, CDR1 is SQVTM and CDR2 is ANQGSEA. CDR3 bases: TGCAGCGTTGGGGAGAGGAGCGGGAGGGGCAATACGCAGTATTTT. Translation gives CSVGERSGRGNTQYF.

The chain combines TRBV4-1 with TRBJ2-7; TRBD1 is a possible D gene (5 bases). Per germline, CDR1 MGHRA and CDR2 YSYEKL. V shed 1 base and J shed 2 bases, with 15 bases lying between them. The CDR3 consists of 16 residues. CDR3 in DNA: TGCGCCAGCAGCCAAGGCCCCCGCAGGGCCCCCTACGAGCAGTACTTC. This gives the protein CASSQGPRRAPYEQYF.

The chain employs TRBV7-9 and TRBJ2-5, with TRBD2 identical over 10 bases. CDR1 is SEHNR and CDR2 is FQNEAQ in the germline V gene (reference sequence). V lost 5 bases, J lost 5 bases, and 8 bases stayed unmatched. This CDR3 contains 15 residues. The CDR3 is CASSPWLAGEETQYF. CDR3 sequence (DNA): TGTGCCAGCAGCCCCTGGCTAGCGGGGGAGGAGACCCAGTACTTC.

The V call is TRBV6-6, the J call TRBJ2-2; D is possibly TRBD1 or TRBD2 (5 bases each). The CDR3 is 13 amino acids. The ends were cut back, 7 bases at V and 5 bases at J, with 11 bases in the middle. Per the germline V gene, CDR1 is MNHNY and CDR2 is SVGAGI (reference sequence). This chain's CDR3 is CASTPRGTGELFF. The CDR3 DNA reads TGTGCCAGCACCCCGAGGGGTACCGGGGAGCTGTTTTTT.

This clone has just a few counts. V usage is TRBV10-1 and J usage is TRBJ1-5, with D possibly matching TRBD1 (5 bases). Trimming left V 8 bases short and J 1 base short, with 24 bases between. CDR3 size: 18 residues. Germline V lookup: CDR1 WNHNN, CDR2 SYGVQD (reference sequence). For the CDR3, the DNA is TGCGCCAGCCCCGGGAGGGGTCTATCACTGGAGAGCAATCAGCCCCAGCATTTT. Translation gives CASPGRGLSLESNQPQHF.

This chain uses TRBV2 with TRBJ2-3, with TRBD1 as a possible D gene (6 bases). The CDR3 spans 15 residues. V lost 6 bases, J lost 3 bases, and 16 bases lay in between. Germline loops: CDR1 SNHLY, CDR2 FYNNEI. The CDR3: CASRVQGSRTDTQYF. CDR3 bases: TGTGCCAGCAGAGTACAGGGTTCTAGGACAGATACGCAGTATTTT.

In its sample, this clone was seen a few times. This chain joins TRBV6-6 and TRBJ1-4; no definite D call. Deletions cut 5 bases from V and 0 bases from J, with 7 bases between. The CDR3 loop spans 14 amino acids. Germline CDR1 and CDR2: MNHNY and SVGAGI (reference sequence). CDR3 bases: TGTGCCAGCAGTGCCGGGACAACTAATGAAAAACTGTTTTTT. Amino acids: CASSAGTTNEKLFF.

This rearrangement joins TRBV28 to TRBJ1-1, with TRBD1 as a possible D gene (5 bases). This CDR3 has 14 amino acids. Germline CDR1 MDHEN, CDR2 SYDVKM. Trimming left V 6 bases short and J 4 bases short, with 15 bases between. CDR3 coding DNA: TGTGCCAGCAGAGGGGACCCGAGGGGCACTGAAGCTTTCTTT. This gives the protein CASRGDPRGTEAFF.

This clone was recorded once. The chain joins TRBV2 to TRBJ2-3; TRBD2 matches at 12 bases. This CDR3 comprises 15 residues. Germline loops: CDR1 SNHLY, CDR2 FYNNEI. The ends lost 7 bases at V and 6 bases at J; junction bases unmatched: 8. The CDR3 DNA reads as TGTGCCAGCAATGGACTAGCGGGGCGGTTGGATACGCAGTATTTT. The encoded protein is CASNGLAGRLDTQYF.

The V call is TRBV5-1, the J call TRBJ2-7; D unclear. The CDR3 runs to 12 residues. Trimming took off 5 bases at V and 4 bases at J, with 10 bases between the two ends. Germline values: CDR1 SGHRS, CDR2 YFSETQ. The DNA for the CDR3 is TGCGCCAGCAGTACAGAAGGATACGAGCAGTACTTC. The encoded protein is CASSTEGYEQYF.

This clone was counted a single time. The J gene is TRBJ2-7, the V gene TRBV11-2, with 7 bases lining up with TRBD1. V dropped 0 bases and J dropped 3; count of bases not matched to a gene: 5. Germline CDR1 reads SGHAT; CDR2 reads FQNNGV. CDR3 size: 15 residues. The CDR3 region is CASSLEGTVLYEQYF. The CDR3 DNA follows: TGTGCCAGCAGCTTAGAAGGGACAGTACTCTACGAGCAGTACTTC.

This chain joins TRBV7-9 and TRBJ1-1; TRBD1 aligns across 7 bases. The germline CDR1 and CDR2 sequences are SEHNR and FQNEAQ (reference sequence). V lost 5 bases to trimming and J lost 5 bases; unmatched junction nucleotides: 8. The length of the CDR3 is 14 residues. The DNA for the CDR3 is TGTGCCAGCAGCCTTTTAGGGGGACAGACTGAAGCTTTCTTT. Translating gives CASSLLGGQTEAFF.